This TCR beta chain was observed in a study of cytomegalovirus exposure and HLA in healthy donors. Study-level background: The early release's HLA-typed donors yielded 65 million to 85 million unique TCRs. Whole-study findings and limits: Some V segments (TRBV6-2 and TRBV6-3 among them) were excluded as indistinguishable.

The CDR3 has 14 amino acids. CDR1 and CDR2 (germline): MNHNS, SASEGT. As for this clone: The antigen is not known. A junction boundary mismatches the germline segment, possibly from a read error.

Researchers ran the PCR with 60 Vbeta and 13 Jbeta primers. Data came from immunoSEQ multiplex PCR; TCRdb stores just in-frame clones and leaves some out. The data hold about 94,000 clones, with about three quarters observed a single time. Sequencing input: PBMCs. This TCR was sampled from a middle-aged man in good health and CMV-seropositive. V gene TRBV6-1 combines with J gene TRBJ2-2, with D possibly matching TRBD2 (5 bases). This CDR3 reads CASKGSANTGELFF. CDR3 DNA sequence: TGTGCCAGCAAAGGTTCCGCGAACACCGGGGAGTTGTTTTTT.